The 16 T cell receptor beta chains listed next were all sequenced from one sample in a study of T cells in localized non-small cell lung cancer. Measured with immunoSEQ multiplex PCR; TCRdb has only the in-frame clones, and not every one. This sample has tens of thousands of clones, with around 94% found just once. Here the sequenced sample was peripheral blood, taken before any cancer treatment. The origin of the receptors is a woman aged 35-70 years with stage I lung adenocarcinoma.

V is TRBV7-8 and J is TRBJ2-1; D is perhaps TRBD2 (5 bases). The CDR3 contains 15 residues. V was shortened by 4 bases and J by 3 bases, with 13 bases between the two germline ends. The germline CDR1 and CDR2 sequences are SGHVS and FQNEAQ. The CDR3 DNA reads TGTGCCAGCAGCTCTCATCTCGGGATCTACAATGAGCAGTTCTTC. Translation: CASSSHLGIYNEQFF.

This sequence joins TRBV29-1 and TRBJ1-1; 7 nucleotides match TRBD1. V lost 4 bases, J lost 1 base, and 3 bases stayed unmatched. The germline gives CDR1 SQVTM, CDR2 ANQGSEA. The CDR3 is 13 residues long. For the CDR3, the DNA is TGCAGCGTTGTGGGACAGAAGAACACTGAAGCTTTCTTT. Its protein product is CSVVGQKNTEAFF.

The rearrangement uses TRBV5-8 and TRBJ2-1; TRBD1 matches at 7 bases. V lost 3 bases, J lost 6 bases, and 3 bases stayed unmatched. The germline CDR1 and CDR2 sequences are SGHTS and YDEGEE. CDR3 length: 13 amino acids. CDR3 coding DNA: TGTGCCAGCAGCTCACAGGGGTTCAATGAGCAGTTCTTC. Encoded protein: CASSSQGFNEQFF.

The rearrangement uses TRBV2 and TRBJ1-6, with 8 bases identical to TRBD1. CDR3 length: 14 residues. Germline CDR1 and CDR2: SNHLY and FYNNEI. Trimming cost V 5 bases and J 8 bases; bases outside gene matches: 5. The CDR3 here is CASSRQGTDSPLHF. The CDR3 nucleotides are TGTGCCAGCAGTAGACAGGGGACAGATTCACCCCTCCACTTT.

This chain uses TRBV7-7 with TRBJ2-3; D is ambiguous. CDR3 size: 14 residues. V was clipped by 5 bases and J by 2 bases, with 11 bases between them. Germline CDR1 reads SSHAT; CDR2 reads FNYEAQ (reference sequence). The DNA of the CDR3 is TGTGCCAGCAGCCCCGGGCACCTCACAGATACGCAGTATTTT. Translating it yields CASSPGHLTDTQYF.

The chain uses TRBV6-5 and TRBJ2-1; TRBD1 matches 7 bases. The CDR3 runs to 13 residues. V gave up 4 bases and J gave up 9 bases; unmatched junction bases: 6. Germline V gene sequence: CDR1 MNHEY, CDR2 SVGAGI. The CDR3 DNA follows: TGTGCCAGCAGTTCAGGGACAGCCTCTGAGCAGTTCTTC. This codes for CASSSGTASEQFF.

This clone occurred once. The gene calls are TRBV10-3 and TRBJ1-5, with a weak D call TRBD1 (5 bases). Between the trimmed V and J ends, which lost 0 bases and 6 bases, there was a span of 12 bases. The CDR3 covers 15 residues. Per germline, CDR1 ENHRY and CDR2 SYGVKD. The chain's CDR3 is CAISESQDLVQPQHF. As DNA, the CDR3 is TGTGCCATCAGTGAGTCACAGGATTTGGTTCAGCCCCAGCATTTT.

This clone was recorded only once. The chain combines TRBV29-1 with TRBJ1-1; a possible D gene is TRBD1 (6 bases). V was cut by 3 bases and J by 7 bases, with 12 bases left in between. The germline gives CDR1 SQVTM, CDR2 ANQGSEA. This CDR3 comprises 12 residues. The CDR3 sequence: CSVDGGGDEAFF. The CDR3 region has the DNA TGCAGCGTTGACGGGGGCGGGGATGAAGCTTTCTTT.

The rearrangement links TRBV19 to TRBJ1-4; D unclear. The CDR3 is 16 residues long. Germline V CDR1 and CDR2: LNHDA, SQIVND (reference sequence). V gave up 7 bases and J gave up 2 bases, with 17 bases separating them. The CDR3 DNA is TGTGCCAGTAATGGATTGCCGGGCCAGACTAATGAAAAACTGTTTTTT. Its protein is CASNGLPGQTNEKLFF. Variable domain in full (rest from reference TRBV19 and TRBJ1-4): DGGITQSPKYLFRKEGQNVTLSCEQNLNHDAMYWYRQDPGQGLRLIYYSQIVNDFQKGDIAEGYSVSREKKESFPLTVTSAQKNPTAFYLCASNGLPGQTNEKLFFGSGTQLSVL.

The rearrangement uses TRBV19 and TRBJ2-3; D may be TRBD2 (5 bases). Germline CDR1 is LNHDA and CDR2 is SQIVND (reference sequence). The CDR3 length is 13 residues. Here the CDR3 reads CQRKRVVTDTQYF. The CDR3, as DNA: TGTCAAAGAAAGAGGGTCGTGACAGATACGCAGTATTTT.

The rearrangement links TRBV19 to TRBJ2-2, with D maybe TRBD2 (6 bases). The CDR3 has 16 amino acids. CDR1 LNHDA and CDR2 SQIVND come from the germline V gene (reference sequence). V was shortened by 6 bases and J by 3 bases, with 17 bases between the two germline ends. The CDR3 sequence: CASREVEGRHTGELFF. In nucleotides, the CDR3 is TGTGCCAGTAGGGAGGTTGAGGGGAGGCACACCGGGGAGCTGTTTTTT.

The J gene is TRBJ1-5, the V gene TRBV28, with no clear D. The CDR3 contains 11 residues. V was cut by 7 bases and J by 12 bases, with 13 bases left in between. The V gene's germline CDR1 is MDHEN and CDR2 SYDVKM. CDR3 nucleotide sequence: TGTGCCAGCATCTCAAACTCCCTCCAGCATTTT. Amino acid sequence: CASISNSLQHF.

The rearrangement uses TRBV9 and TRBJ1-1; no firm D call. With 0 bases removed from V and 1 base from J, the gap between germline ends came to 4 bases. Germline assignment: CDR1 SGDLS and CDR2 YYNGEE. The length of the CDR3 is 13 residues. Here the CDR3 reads CASSVDWNTEAFF. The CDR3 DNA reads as TGTGCCAGCAGCGTAGACTGGAACACTGAAGCTTTCTTT.

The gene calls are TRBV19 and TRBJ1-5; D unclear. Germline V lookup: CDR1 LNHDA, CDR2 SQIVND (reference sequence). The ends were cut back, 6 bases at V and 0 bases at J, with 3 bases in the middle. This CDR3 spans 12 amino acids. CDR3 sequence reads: CASSYSNQPQHF. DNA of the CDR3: TGTGCCAGTAGCTATAGCAATCAGCCCCAGCATTTT.

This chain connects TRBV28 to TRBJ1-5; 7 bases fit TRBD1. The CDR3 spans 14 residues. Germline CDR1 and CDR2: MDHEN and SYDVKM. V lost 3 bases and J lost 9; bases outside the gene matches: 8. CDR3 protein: CASSLARGGRPQHF. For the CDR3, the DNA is TGTGCCAGCAGTTTGGCCCGAGGGGGCCGGCCCCAGCATTTT.

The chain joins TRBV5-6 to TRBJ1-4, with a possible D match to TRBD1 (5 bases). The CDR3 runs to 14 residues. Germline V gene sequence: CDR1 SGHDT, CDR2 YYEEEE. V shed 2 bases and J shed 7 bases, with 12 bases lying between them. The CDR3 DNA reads TGTGCCAGCAGCTTACGAGGGGCCAGTGAAAAACTGTTTTTT. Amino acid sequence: CASSLRGASEKLFF.